The rows below give T cell receptor beta chains drawn from one sample of a study of CD8 T cells in ankylosing spondylitis. TCRdb ran MiXCR on the 5' RACE reads and lists one entry per CDR3 protein. This sample yields approximately 150,000 distinct CDR3 sequences, of which approximately 9% are seen a single time; over 12% belongs to the top ten. Material: blood, either unsorted or a sorted T cell fraction (not recorded which). The origin of the receptors is a female donor with ankylosing spondylitis or in good health (not recorded which). Each CDR3 is given with its conserved first and last residue. A D gene is named only where the DNA matches it firmly. Rows give clone size only sometimes, using once, few, many, or a class for an expanded clone.

clone_size j_call d_call v_call cdr3_aa cdr3_nt
few TRBJ2-5 . TRBV12-3/TRBV12-4 CASSLAGGGETQYF TGTGCCAGCAGTTTAGCGGGAGGGGGAGAGACCCAGTACTTC
many TRBJ2-2 TRBD2 TRBV12-3/TRBV12-4 CASGTSISGELFF TGTGCGAGCGGGACTAGCATCTCCGGGGAGCTGTTTTTT
few TRBJ1-5 . TRBV15 CATSSKTGSNQPQHF TGTGCCACCAGCAGCAAAACAGGGAGCAATCAGCCCCAGCATTTT
. TRBJ1-5 . TRBV6-5 CASSYSGGKPQHF TGTGCCAGCAGTTACTCCGGGGGCAAGCCCCAGCATTTT
. TRBJ2-7 TRBD2 TRBV6-2/TRBV6-3 CASSPLGLAGSGPYEQYF TGTGCCAGCAGTCCGCTTGGACTAGCGGGTTCAGGACCCTACGAGCAGTACTTC
many TRBJ2-5 TRBD2 TRBV7-8 CASSEGLAGGGQETQYF TGTGCCAGCAGCGAAGGACTAGCGGGAGGAGGGCAAGAGACCCAGTACTTC
few TRBJ2-1 TRBD2 TRBV4-3 CASSQDPGGPRAYNEQFF TGCGCCAGCAGCCAAGATCCGGGAGGGCCGCGGGCCTACAATGAGCAGTTCTTC
few TRBJ2-1 . TRBV27 CASSPSRENEQFF TGTGCCAGCAGTCCATCTAGAGAGAATGAGCAGTTCTTC
few TRBJ2-1 . TRBV19 CASSPLKVDNEQFF TGTGCCAGTAGTCCTCTCAAAGTTGACAATGAGCAGTTCTTC
few TRBJ1-4 . TRBV7-9 CASSLGRSNEKLFF TGTGCCAGCAGCTTAGGCAGGTCGAATGAAAAACTGTTTTTT
. TRBJ2-7 TRBD1 TRBV7-6 CASSLGTGDHEQYF TGTGCCAGCAGCTTAGGGACAGGGGACCACGAGCAGTACTTC
many TRBJ2-1 TRBD2 TRBV2 CASSGTSGSYNEQFF TGTGCCAGCAGCGGTACTAGCGGCTCCTACAATGAGCAGTTCTTC
few TRBJ2-7 TRBD1 TRBV10-3 CAISAIRQGSSYEQYF TGTGCCATCAGTGCGATAAGACAGGGATCTTCCTACGAGCAGTACTTC
many TRBJ2-7 . TRBV29-1 CSVLGGTYEQYF TGCAGCGTTCTGGGGGGCACTTACGAGCAGTACTTC
many TRBJ1-1 TRBD1 TRBV11-2 CASSDRDRVFVGTEAFF TGTGCCAGCAGCGACAGGGACAGGGTATTCGTGGGCACTGAAGCTTTCTTT
. TRBJ2-7 TRBD1 TRBV11-2 CASSLKPGGEQYF TGTGCCAGCAGCTTAAAGCCAGGGGGCGAGCAGTACTTC
. TRBJ2-7 . TRBV6-1 CASTPGTGSSEQYF TGTGCCAGCACCCCCGGCACAGGGTCGTCCGAGCAGTACTTC
many TRBJ2-5 TRBD1 TRBV15 CATSRFRQGQETQYF TGTGCCACCAGCAGGTTTCGACAGGGGCAAGAGACCCAGTACTTC
. TRBJ2-2 . TRBV28 CASSAGHNTGELFF TGTGCCAGCAGTGCGGGCCATAACACCGGGGAGCTGTTTTTT
many TRBJ2-7 . TRBV6-6 CASSYGGNEQYF TGTGCCAGCAGTTACGGGGGGAACGAGCAGTACTTC
. TRBJ2-3 . TRBV4-1 CASSLGPGPSTDTQYF TGCGCCAGCAGCCTGGGGCCGGGACCGAGCACAGATACGCAGTATTTT
many TRBJ2-1 TRBD2 TRBV29-1 CSVGGGSRNEQFF TGCAGCGTTGGGGGGGGGTCGAGGAATGAGCAGTTCTTC
few TRBJ1-5 . TRBV28 CASKSNWGYDPNQPQHF TGTGCCAGCAAATCGAATTGGGGTTATGATCCCAATCAGCCCCAGCATTTT